This T cell receptor beta chain was identified in a study of T cell responses to AZD1222 COVID-19 vaccine. About the research overall: Pooling of second doses given at about 4 or about 12 weeks was done.

V shed 1 base and J shed 11 bases, with 15 bases lying between them. The CDR3 covers 14 residues. Germline CDR1 is SGHAT and CDR2 is FQDESV (reference sequence). General study results and limits: Two AZD1222 administrations were followed by greater Spike-specific TCR breadth and depth. Females outnumbered males among donors, who were mostly white British; clonal diversity was possibly underestimated.

Generated by immunoSEQ multiplex PCR, the TCRdb table keeps only in-frame clones and is missing some. Here the sample spans under 55,000 clones, roughly four fifths being singletons. As to this clone: Its cognate antigen is unknown.

The source is an adult in good health. J is TRBJ2-1 and V is TRBV11-1, with TRBD1 as a possible D gene (6 bases). The material was peripheral blood, obtained on day 0 of AZD1222 vaccination. The CDR3 sequence: CASSLGRGSLQQFF. CDR3 nucleotides: TGTGCCAGCAGCTTAGGCAGGGGATCCCTACAGCAGTTCTTC. The complete variable domain, with remaining parts taken from reference TRBV11-1 and TRBJ2-1, reads EAEVAQSPRYKITEKSQAVAFWCDPISGHATLYWYRQILGQGPELLVQFQDESVVDDSQLPKDRFSAERLKGVDSTLKIQPAELGDSAMYLCASSLGRGSLQQFFGPGTRLTVL.